This TCR beta chain was captured by sequencing in a study of cytomegalovirus exposure and HLA in healthy donors (dated by TCRdb to about 2017). For the wider study: An earlier analysis of about 560 of the donors reported 276 Gb of sequence data and 117 million unique TCR beta sequences obtained from about 179 million T cells. In a later analysis, previously published TCR beta repertoires from about 640 donors were re-analyzed and high-resolution HLA genotyping was added so that TCR occurrence patterns could be studied. Along with the approximately 670-subject first cohort, a separate validation cohort of more than 90 different subjects was used. Among the roughly 400 genotyped donors, under 90% belonged to the genetic ancestry cluster associated with self-reported Caucasian donors. An earlier analysis of 500 to 650 of the donors applied high-throughput TCR beta sequencing to assess whether each TCR beta V gene segment acted as functional or pseudogenic. HLA typing covered class I and class II loci at four-digit resolution. A later genetic analysis used genome-wide SNP genotypes for about 60% of the roughly 700 donors, treating that subset as a discovery cohort. On average, roughly 250,000 unique TCR beta nucleotide sequences were sequenced per donor among 350 to 400 genotyped donors of the cohort, with roughly 18% of those sequences being non-productive. Rather than using new phenotypic data, the later analysis identified candidate immune exposures from TCR beta sequences and from how often those sequences occurred across donors. The study aimed to test whether signatures of past pathogen exposure could be identified by cataloging public T cell receptors. An early release covering roughly 640 HLA-typed donors comprised roughly 300 gigabases of sequencing data and 65 million to 100 million unique TCR sequences. Every discovery cohort repertoire had been produced on one sequencing platform. The number of typed donors differed by locus: roughly 620-640 for A, B, C, DRB1 and DQB1; 500 to 550 for DQA1; around 580 for DPA1; and some 470 for DPB1. Several DR-DQ haplotypes were treated as single units for association and clustering because of strong linkage in the cohort. Donor age, sex, ethnicity and CMV serostatus were collected together with the repertoire data. To predict cytomegalovirus infection status, the study brought together high-throughput TCR immunosequencing, statistical association of individual TCRs with disease status, and machine learning. The T cell repertoires of some 670 subjects were profiled by immunosequencing and related to cytomegalovirus serostatus.

Points the paper makes about the study in general: In a later analysis, HLA-associated TCR beta chains showed more clonal expansion and lower generation probabilities than non-associated chains that were equally common. Because HLA typing was unavailable for some donors at each locus, only the typed subset was used in association tests. Most CMV-associated TCR beta chains appeared to be HLA-restricted in a later analysis, and the HLA associations seemed to be driven largely by CMV exposure. Immune exposure information for the cohort was limited to CMV serostatus. Linkage disequilibrium might explain the correlated functional status among segregating V segments, but an unknown experimental factor could not be ruled out. In both the original and validation cohorts, the classifier was reported to diagnose cytomegalovirus status with high specificity and sensitivity. An earlier analysis of 450 to 750 of the donors showed that most TCR beta V segments appeared in productive rearrangements either about 87% or about 30% of the time, which broadly matched IMGT annotations. Most TCR sequences were observed very rarely across donors, whereas some public TCRs were present in many individuals. The study gave a list of about 150 TCR beta chains associated with cytomegalovirus. Over 15 rarely observed V segments, including chromosome 9 orphons, were excluded from the earlier analysis of about 610 of the donors because counts were too low. A later analysis associated about 16,000 TCR beta sequences with specific HLA alleles at a false discovery rate of 0.05. A further reported finding was that TCR beta sequences accurately predicted the HLA-A and HLA-B alleles for most subjects in the first cohort. In vitro tests confirmed that three of the cytomegalovirus-associated TCR beta chains recognize cytomegalovirus antigens. In a later genetic analysis, a missense DCLRE1C variant was associated with V-gene and J-gene trimming of TCR beta chains, and the association was replicated in an independent cohort. The sequencing pipeline was judged likely to have produced a cluster of highly shared sequence variants as a technical artifact. In a later analysis, TCR association rates were found to vary across HLA loci, with the most associated TCRs seen for DRB1 alleles and the fewest for HLA-C alleles. Sequencing depth was assumed to be roughly uniform across donors in the presence/absence analyses, though that assumption may not hold. According to the authors, the approach could potentially be generalized to other disease states and immunological phenotypes. In a later genetic analysis, fewer N-insertions in productive TCRs were reported among donors in an Asian-associated ancestry cluster than the roughly 640-donor mean. Several of the top co-occurrence clusters appeared to be linked to parvovirus B19, influenza, CMV and Epstein-Barr virus, according to a later analysis. Strong co-occurrence of HLA alleles, especially DR and DQ, made assigning TCR associations to individual alleles difficult. This cohort had only TCR beta chains sequenced, and the lack of alpha or paired-chain data limited which features could be detected. The 87-base-pair reads could not distinguish some IMGT-functional V segments, including TRBV6-2 and TRBV6-3, so those segments were excluded.

The cohort was made up of roughly 670 healthy bone marrow donors. At the time of sampling, every cohort member was nominally healthy, though immune exposures that went unrecorded were likely present. The donor was CMV seronegative and belonged to the group of around 350 seronegative cohort members. A peripheral blood sample was provided by each donor, and peripheral blood mononuclear cells were used for TCR beta sequencing. The Qiagen DNeasy Blood Extraction Kit was used to extract genomic DNA from the blood cell samples. The library was generated by the immunoSEQ multiplex PCR assay. For the multiplex PCR, a mixture combining 60 forward primers for TCR Vbeta segments and 13 reverse primers for TCR Jbeta segments was used. Amplification of the CDR3 region of rearranged TCR beta genes was performed with a multiplex PCR assay on genomic DNA. The amplified TCR beta libraries were sequenced on the Illumina HiSeq System as 87-base-pair reads. As for the authors' bioinformatics: A later analysis counted tens of millions of unique TCR beta chains across the 500 to 850 repertoires, and some 11 million of these chains were shared by at least two donors. Raw reads were error-corrected and collapsed into unique sequences with a nearest-neighbor algorithm that merged closely related sequences to remove PCR and sequencing errors. Alignment of CDR3 sequences to IMGT reference sequences was used to assign V, D and J gene segments. For a sequence to be retained, a match of at least six nucleotides to both a V gene segment and a J gene segment was required. Rearrangements were called productive when the CDR3 lacked stop codons and stayed in frame with V and J; all others were non-productive. CDR3 was defined according to IMGT convention as the region running from the second conserved V-encoded cysteine to the conserved J-encoded phenylalanine. The earlier analysis of roughly 590 of the donors excluded sequences that lacked an unambiguous match to a single V gene segment. An earlier analysis of almost 600 of the donors classified V segments as functional when productive rearrangements were above 56.7% and as segregating when the standard deviation between donors was above 5%. A statistical classification framework was developed to diagnose cytomegalovirus status using the catalog of TCR beta chain sequences. A later analysis assigned V and J genes by comparing TCR nucleotide sequences with IMGT/GENE-DB human TR gene sequences. The TCRdist pipeline was used in a later analysis to assign CDR3 sequences and most-parsimonious VDJ recombination scenarios. In a later analysis, every TCR beta chain was defined by the combination of its CDR3 amino acid sequence and its V-gene family, and reads without a unique V-gene family were dropped. To address suspected cross-contamination and a sequencing artifact, a later analysis removed 592 highly shared, low-generation-probability nucleotide sequences. In a later analysis, a clonal expansion index was calculated for each public chain from normalized within-repertoire ranks of inferred template counts. Generation probabilities in a later analysis came from a VDJ recombination model fitted to out-of-frame rearrangements, and those results were checked against IGoR. Hypergeometric tests were used in a later analysis to score TCR-TCR, TCR-HLA and TCR-CMV co-occurrence, with a repertoire-size bias correction applied to the TCR pairs. To estimate false discovery rates, a later analysis permuted the HLA or CMV assignments 20 times. In a later analysis, co-occurring TCRs were grouped using DBSCAN, and TCRdist sequence similarity was added for clustering within HLA-allele-positive subsets. Repertoires with fewer than 30,000 or more than 120,000 public chains were left out of co-occurrence clustering, as were a few repertoires with anomalous nucleotide sharing. TCRdb holds this immuneACCESS table with in-frame rearrangements only. Some clones are missing; in checked studies, unresolved V genes explain under half, and the rest has no known cause. The V and J calls and clone size are taken from that table; D and trimming were inferred from the DNA. Counted in this sample were around 110,000 clones; around 79% of them appeared once. Of the sample, 3% to 4% falls within the top ten clones.

CDR1 and CDR2, per the germline V gene, are MGHDK and SYGVNS. V lost 2 bases and J lost 4 bases; the stretch between them is 6 bases long. Taken from cysteine to phenylalanine, the CDR3 has 13 residues. Only CDR3 DNA is held: 39 bases, read in frame from base 1. Note on this clone: Its antigen is not yet known. Base qualities were left out, and no much larger clone turns up one base away.

The receptor's source is a man between 60 and 75 years old in good health and CMV-seronegative. The specimen was PBMCs. The chain is assembled from TRBV25-1 and TRBJ1-3; the D gene assignment is ambiguous. CDR3 loop: CASSEPGGNTIYF. The sequenced DNA is TGTGCCAGCAGTGAACCCGGGGGAAACACCATATATTTT.